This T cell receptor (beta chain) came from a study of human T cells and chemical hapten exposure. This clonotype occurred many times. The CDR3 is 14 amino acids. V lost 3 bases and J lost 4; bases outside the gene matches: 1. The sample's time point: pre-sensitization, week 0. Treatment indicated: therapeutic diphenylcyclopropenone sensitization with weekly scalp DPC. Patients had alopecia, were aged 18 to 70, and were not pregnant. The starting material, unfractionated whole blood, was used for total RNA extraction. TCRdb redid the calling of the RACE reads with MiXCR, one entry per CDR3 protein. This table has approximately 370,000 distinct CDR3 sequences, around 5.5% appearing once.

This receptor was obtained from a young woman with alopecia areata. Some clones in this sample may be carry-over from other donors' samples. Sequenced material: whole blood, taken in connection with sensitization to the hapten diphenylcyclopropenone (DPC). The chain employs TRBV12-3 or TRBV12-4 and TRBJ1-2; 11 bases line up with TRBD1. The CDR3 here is CASSFGTGGYGYTF. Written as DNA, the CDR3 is TGTGCCAGCAGTTTTGGGACAGGGGGCTATGGCTACACCTTC.